The rows below give T cell receptor beta chains drawn from one sample of a study of blood T cell repertoires in COVID-19. Data came from immunoSEQ multiplex PCR; TCRdb stores just in-frame clones and leaves some out. The sample records fewer than 150,000 clones, roughly 71% being singletons. Source material: peripheral blood. The receptors were sampled from a man aged 80 or over with acute or convalescent COVID-19. The CDR3 runs from the conserved cysteine through the conserved F or W. The D gene is left open where the match is weak. Some rows have no size entry. The others give once, few or many, or a class for an expanded clone.

j_gene	v_gene	d_gene	abundance	CDR3aa	CDR3nt
TRBJ2-7	TRBV2	TRBD1	.	CASSGQGIAYEQYF	TGTGCCAGCAGTGGACAGGGTATCGCCTACGAGCAGTACTTC
TRBJ2-3	TRBV15	.	.	CATSTQADTQYF	TGTGCCACCAGCACCCAGGCAGATACGCAGTATTTT
TRBJ2-5	TRBV7-9	.	few	CASSRRGGQETQYF	TGTGCCAGCAGCCGTAGGGGGGGACAAGAGACCCAGTACTTC
TRBJ1-6	TRBV7-2	.	.	CASSLERQNSPLHF	TGTGCCAGCAGCTTAGAGCGACAGAATTCACCCCTCCACTTT
TRBJ2-2	TRBV5-4	.	few	CASSWGLTHGELFF	TGTGCCAGCAGCTGGGGCCTCACCCACGGGGAGCTGTTTTTT
TRBJ2-7	TRBV4-2	TRBD1	.	CASSQENRGRYEQYF	TGTGCCAGCAGCCAAGAAAACAGGGGGCGTTACGAGCAGTACTTC
TRBJ2-7	TRBV13	TRBD1	.	CASSVGTGGLYEQYF	TGTGCCAGCAGCGTTGGGACAGGGGGCCTCTACGAGCAGTACTTC
TRBJ1-5	TRBV6-5	TRBD1	.	CASNRGLDQPQHF	TGTGCCAGCAACAGGGGCCTCGATCAGCCCCAGCATTTT
TRBJ2-2	TRBV27	.	.	CASSIRVTGELFF	TGTGCCAGCAGTATACGAGTCACCGGGGAGCTGTTTTTT
TRBJ2-3	TRBV11-2	.	.	CASSSPRGGGTQYF	TGTGCCAGCAGCTCTCCCCGTGGGGGCGGTACGCAGTATTTT
TRBJ1-1	TRBV4-3	TRBD1	many	CASSRNPTGAFGTEAFF	TGCGCCAGCAGCCGGAACCCGACAGGGGCGTTCGGCACTGAAGCTTTCTTT
TRBJ2-7	TRBV28	TRBD2	few	CASNAGTILPYF	TGTGCCAGCAACGCGGGGACTATCTTACCGTACTTC
TRBJ2-1	TRBV11-2	.	.	CASSLDRLVGNEQFF	TGTGCCAGCAGCTTAGACAGGCTGGTGGGCAATGAGCAGTTCTTC
TRBJ2-1	TRBV15	TRBD1	.	CATSRDRVGSNEQFF	TGTGCCACCAGCCGGGACAGGGTAGGGAGCAATGAGCAGTTCTTC
TRBJ2-6	TRBV6-2/TRBV6-3	.	few	CASSPSLAWVTGANVLTF	TGTGCCAGCAGCCCGAGCCTAGCGTGGGTAACTGGGGCCAACGTCCTGACTTTC
TRBJ2-3	TRBV11-1	TRBD2	.	CASSPTSGDLDTQYF	TGTGCCAGCAGCCCTACTAGCGGGGACTTAGATACGCAGTATTTT
TRBJ2-7	TRBV6-5	.	.	CASSQILGEQYF	TGTGCCAGCAGCCAGATCCTTGGCGAGCAGTACTTC
TRBJ2-7	TRBV5-1	TRBD2	.	CASSLASSGSYEQYF	TGCGCCAGCAGCTTGGCGTCTAGCGGCTCCTACGAGCAGTACTTC